Below are 13 T cell receptor beta chains sequenced from a single sample in a study of cytomegalovirus exposure and HLA in healthy donors. 60 Vbeta and 13 Jbeta primers were used in PCR. Produced via immunoSEQ multiplex PCR; TCRdb's table is partial and in-frame only. The specimen's table records 45,000 to 55,000 clones. Specimen: PBMCs. The receptors come from a woman in her fifties or sixties in good health and CMV-seropositive.

J is TRBJ1-1 and V is TRBV10-2, with a possible D match to TRBD1 (6 bases). Deletions cut 6 bases from V and 4 bases from J, with 9 bases between. CDR1 is WSHSY and CDR2 is SAAADI in the germline V gene. CDR3 size: 12 residues. The CDR3 DNA follows: TGCGCCAGCAGGGACAGACCCACTGAAGCTTTCTTT. It yields the protein CASRDRPTEAFF.

The V gene is TRBV4-2, the J gene TRBJ2-4; TRBD2 agrees at 7 bases. Germline-derived CDR1 and CDR2 are LGHNA and YNFKEQ. This CDR3 is built from 17 residues. Unmatched junction bases numbered 10, after V lost 0 bases and J lost 5 bases. CDR3 DNA: TGTGCCAGCAGCCAAGATGGGGCAAGGGCGGGGGAAAACATTCAGTACTTC. It yields the protein CASSQDGARAGENIQYF.

This chain uses TRBV11-2 with TRBJ2-7; 14 nucleotides match TRBD2. Germline assignment: CDR1 SGHAT and CDR2 FQNNGV. The CDR3 runs 19 residues. V was clipped by 3 bases and J by 3 bases; unmatched bases: 13. The CDR3 loop reads CASSFPGTSGGGRSYEQYF. DNA of the CDR3: TGTGCCAGCAGCTTTCCCGGGACTAGCGGGGGAGGAAGAAGCTACGAGCAGTACTTC.

This chain uses TRBV18 with TRBJ2-1; D is undetermined. CDR3 length: 14 residues. Germline V gene sequence: CDR1 KGHSH, CDR2 LQKENI. Trimming took off 3 bases at V and 10 bases at J, with 16 bases between the two ends. The CDR3, as DNA: TGTGCCAGCTCACCCCCCGTCGTAACGGTGGAGCAGTTCTTC. Translation gives CASSPPVVTVEQFF.

The chain carries TRBV2 and TRBJ2-7; D is perhaps TRBD2 (6 bases). CDR3 size: 15 residues. Germline values: CDR1 SNHLY, CDR2 FYNNEI. Trimming cost V 1 base and J 7 bases, with 17 bases left between them. This chain's CDR3 is CASSEGGLSLVEQYF. In DNA, the CDR3 is TGTGCCAGCAGTGAAGGGGGACTCTCCCTGGTAGAGCAGTACTTC.

V and J are TRBV2 and TRBJ1-5; 8 bases are a match to TRBD1. This CDR3 has 15 residues. V lost 6 bases, J lost 4 bases, and 8 bases stayed unmatched. Germline CDR1 reads SNHLY; CDR2 reads FYNNEI. The CDR3, as DNA: TGTGCCAGCAGGTTCCAGGGGGCTAGAAATCAGCCCCAGCATTTT. It encodes CASRFQGARNQPQHF.

The V gene is TRBV5-1, the J gene TRBJ2-2; a possible D gene is TRBD1 (5 bases). The V end lost 2 bases, the J end lost 2 bases, and 13 bases lay between the germline ends. Looked up from germline, CDR1 is SGHRS and CDR2 is YFSETQ. The CDR3 sequence is 16 residues long. CDR3 amino acids: CASSFSSQGNTGELFF. The DNA for the CDR3 is TGCGCCAGCAGCTTCTCCTCCCAGGGTAACACCGGGGAGCTGTTTTTT.

The chain recombines TRBV4-3 with TRBJ2-1; 9 bases are a match to TRBD2. The CDR3 has 17 amino acids. The V gene end was trimmed by 4 bases and the J gene end by 4 bases; junction bases not matched to a gene: 11. From germline, CDR1 is LGHNA and CDR2 YSLEER. The chain's CDR3 is CASSPQKAGGVYNEQFF. The CDR3 DNA reads as TGCGCCAGCAGCCCCCAAAAGGCGGGGGGGGTATACAATGAGCAGTTCTTC.

The chain has TRBV2 and TRBJ2-5; 7 bases agree with TRBD2. The CDR3 runs 15 residues. The J segment lost 4 bases and the V segment lost 6 bases, leaving 11 bases of the junction unmatched. Germline V gene data show CDR1 as SNHLY and CDR2 as FYNNEI. The CDR3 DNA reads TGTGCCAGCAGGAATAGCGGGCTTGGGGGAGAGACCCAGTACTTC. Protein: CASRNSGLGGETQYF.

The genes are TRBV6-1 and TRBJ1-2; TRBD1 agrees at 10 bases. Germline CDR1 and CDR2: MNHNS and SASEGT. After removal of 3 bases from V and 7 bases from J, the junction contained 8 bases not matched to a gene. The CDR3 is 15 amino acids. The CDR3 DNA reads TGTGCCAGCAGTGATAGACAGGGGGCCTGGGGTGGCTACACCTTC. As protein: CASSDRQGAWGGYTF.

The CDR3 coding sequence is TGTGCCAGCAGCCAAGGACAGTCCCGCGAAAAACTGTTTTTT. It yields the protein CASSQGQSREKLFF. This chain uses TRBV5-4 with TRBJ1-4; D is perhaps TRBD1 (6 bases). The CDR3 runs 14 residues. From germline, CDR1 is SGHNT and CDR2 YYREEE (reference sequence). The V end was cut by 4 bases, the J end by 8 bases, with 15 bases between.

The chain employs TRBV2 and TRBJ2-7; 13 bases are shared with TRBD2. The germline V gene has CDR1 SNHLY and CDR2 FYNNEI. V gave up 5 bases and J gave up 2 bases; unmatched junction bases: 6. This CDR3 has 16 residues. CDR3 loop: CASSFTGTSGAYEQYF. CDR3 DNA: TGTGCCAGCAGTTTTACCGGGACTAGCGGGGCCTACGAGCAGTACTTC.

The rearrangement uses TRBV4-1 and TRBJ2-2; no definite D call. The CDR3 consists of 14 residues. CDR1 is MGHRA and CDR2 is YSYEKL in the germline V gene. The ends were cut back, 6 bases at V and 1 base at J, with 9 bases in the middle. CDR3 in DNA: TGCGCCAGCAGGGCGAGCGAGAACACCGGGGAGCTGTTTTTT. Translating gives CASRASENTGELFF.